The clone carrying this TCR beta chain was observed a single time. The data originate from a study of shared clonotypes between healthy human individuals. At the level of the study: Three plates each covered CD4 naive and memory; CD8 naive two, CD8 memory one.

Trimming took off 1 base at V and 2 bases at J, with 7 bases between the two ends. The CDR3 extends over 14 amino acids. Germline CDR1 reads SGHRS; CDR2 reads YFSETQ. For every subset, genomic DNA was evenly distributed across several immunoSEQ plates. Sequencing used immunoSEQ multiplex PCR; TCRdb keeps in-frame clones, though not all of them. The table shows approximately 2.1 million clones, with 80% to 95% occurring only once. The clonotype comes from a man aged 18 to 29 in good health. Some clones in this sample may be carry-over from other donors' samples. The gene calls are TRBV5-1 and TRBJ1-3, with D unresolved. The sample taken for sequencing was naive CD4+ T cells from PBMCs. Subset given: CD45RA+ positively selected. The CDR3 loop is CASSLWGTGNTIYF. As DNA, the CDR3 is TGCGCCAGCAGCTTGTGGGGAACTGGAAACACCATATATTTT.